The 14 T cell receptor beta chains below all came from one sample that was sequenced in a study of T cells after yellow fever vaccination. TCRdb independently ran MiXCR on the 5' RACE reads; one entry per CDR3 protein. The data contain 90,000 to 150,000 distinct CDR3 sequences, about 7.8% of them singletons. The source material was CD4+ T cells sorted from PBMCs, sampled approximately 47 days after the first yellow fever vaccination. The receptors come from a man between 18 and 35 years old who received the YFV17D yellow fever vaccine.

This clonotype has at least ten counts. The chain recombines TRBV5-1 with TRBJ2-2; D possibly corresponds to TRBD2 (6 bases). Per the germline V gene, CDR1 is SGHRS and CDR2 is YFSETQ. The CDR3 length is 15 residues. The germline V and J ends were trimmed by 7 bases and 4 bases, with 17 bases remaining between them. The CDR3: CASGGPGLLTGELFF. The CDR3 nucleotides are TGCGCCAGCGGGGGACCGGGACTCCTCACCGGGGAGCTGTTTTTT.

This clonotype was picked up many times. The chain has TRBV12-3 or TRBV12-4 and TRBJ2-1, with a weak D call TRBD1 (6 bases). The CDR3 contains 13 residues. Trimming cost V 4 bases and J 4 bases, with 8 bases left between them. The CDR3 here is CASSSGVYNEQFF. CDR3 coding DNA: TGTGCCAGCAGTTCAGGGGTGTACAATGAGCAGTTCTTC.

Ten or more counts support this clonotype. The chain employs TRBV5-1 and TRBJ2-2, with D perhaps being TRBD1 or TRBD2 (5 bases each). V was shortened by 4 bases and J by 0 bases, with 10 bases between the two germline ends. CDR1 SGHRS and CDR2 YFSETQ come from the germline V gene. There are 15 residues in the CDR3. CDR3 sequence (DNA): TGCGCCAGCAGCCCCGGGACGCCGAACACCGGGGAGCTGTTTTTT. Amino acid sequence: CASSPGTPNTGELFF.

V usage is TRBV7-6 and J usage is TRBJ2-1; D is possibly TRBD2 (6 bases). V was clipped by 1 base and J by 4 bases, with 11 bases between them. Per the germline V gene, CDR1 is SGHVS and CDR2 is FNYEAQ. CDR3 length: 15 residues. In DNA form, the CDR3 reads TGTGCCAGCAGCTTAGTGGCTAGCGTGTACAATGAGCAGTTCTTC. Residues: CASSLVASVYNEQFF.

This chain connects TRBV5-1 to TRBJ2-3, with TRBD2 matching over 14 bases. V was clipped by 3 bases and J by 4 bases; unmatched bases: 4. The V gene's germline CDR1 is SGHRS and CDR2 YFSETQ. The CDR3 extends over 16 amino acids. The CDR3 nucleotides are TGCGCCAGCAGCTGGGGACTAGCGGGGGACTCAGATACGCAGTATTTT. This sequence encodes CASSWGLAGDSDTQYF.

This clonotype appeared a single time. The chain combines TRBV30 with TRBJ1-1; tentative D call: TRBD1 (5 bases). Deletions cut 2 bases from V and 1 base from J, with 11 bases between. Germline V CDR1 and CDR2: GTSNPN, SVGIG (reference sequence). The CDR3 sequence is 14 residues long. The CDR3, as DNA: TGTGCCTGGAGTAGGACACCATCGAACACTGAAGCTTTCTTT. Amino acids: CAWSRTPSNTEAFF.

This clonotype has only a few counts. The chain joins TRBV7-9 to TRBJ1-2, with D possibly being TRBD1 (6 bases). The CDR3 extends over 15 amino acids. Between the trimmed V and J ends, which lost 7 bases and 4 bases, there was a span of 19 bases. Germline CDR1 is SEHNR and CDR2 is FQNEAQ (reference sequence). The CDR3 loop is CASTKRGIGGYGYTF. CDR3 sequence (DNA): TGTGCCAGCACCAAGAGGGGGATTGGTGGCTATGGCTACACCTTC.

This clonotype was recorded at least ten times. The chain joins TRBV11-2 to TRBJ1-5; D remains unclear. Trimming took off 1 base at V and 1 base at J, with 11 bases between the two ends. The CDR3 is 16 residues long. Germline CDR1 reads SGHAT; CDR2 reads FQNNGV. CDR3 loop: CASSLGVGGSNQPQHF. In DNA form, the CDR3 reads TGTGCCAGCAGCTTAGGGGTCGGCGGGAGCAATCAGCCCCAGCATTTT.

CDR3 protein: CSGRDTGCGAQYF. DNA of the CDR3: TGCAGCGGCCGGGACACCGGGTGTGGGGCCCAGTACTTC. The chain carries TRBV29-1 and TRBJ2-5, with a possible D match to TRBD1 (6 bases). The CDR3 contains 13 residues. Trimming pared 7 bases from V and 9 bases from J, leaving 21 bases between. The germline CDR1 and CDR2 sequences are SQVTM and ANQGSEA.

In this sample, this clonotype turned up many times. Here the CDR3 DNA reads TGTGCCACCAGTGATAGACAGGGTTTTCTCAATGAGCAGTTCTTC. The encoded protein is CATSDRQGFLNEQFF. V and J are TRBV24-1 and TRBJ2-1, with 7 bases matching TRBD1. The germline V gene encodes CDR1 KGHDR and CDR2 SFDVKD. The CDR3 loop spans 15 amino acids. Germline trimming cut 3 bases from V and 6 bases from J; bases unmatched to any gene: 7.

This clonotype was seen ten or more times. The CDR3 is CASSLALSGGETQYF. The CDR3 region has the DNA TGTGCCAGCAGCTTAGCGCTTTCAGGGGGAGAGACCCAGTACTTC. The chain carries TRBV7-2 and TRBJ2-5; 7 positions match TRBD1. Germline V lookup: CDR1 SGHTA, CDR2 FQGNSA. V lost 0 bases, J lost 4 bases, and 5 bases stayed unmatched. The CDR3 runs to 15 residues.

The J gene is TRBJ1-2, the V gene TRBV9; TRBD1 matches at 7 bases. Germline V lookup: CDR1 SGDLS, CDR2 YYNGEE. V gave up 4 bases and J gave up 4 bases; unmatched junction bases: 4. CDR3 length equals 13 residues. The CDR3 region has the DNA TGTGCCAGCAGCACAGGGACAGCCTATGGCTACACCTTC. Translating it yields CASSTGTAYGYTF.

This clonotype appeared many times. CDR3 residues: CASSLEGGSYNEQFF. Written as DNA, the CDR3 is TGCGCCAGCAGCTTGGAGGGGGGCTCCTACAATGAGCAGTTCTTC. V is TRBV5-1 and J is TRBJ2-1; perhaps D is TRBD1 or TRBD2 (6 bases each). Germline CDR1 SGHRS, CDR2 YFSETQ. The CDR3 consists of 15 residues. V was cut by 0 bases and J by 0 bases, with 7 bases left in between.

A few counts support this clonotype. The chain recombines TRBV5-1 with TRBJ2-5, with TRBD1 matching 10 bases. Losses at the gene ends were 1 base for V and 5 bases for J; bases not matched to a gene: 5. The CDR3 totals 15 residues. CDR1 SGHRS and CDR2 YFSETQ come from the germline V gene. The CDR3 spells CASSLRDRGLETQYF. DNA of the CDR3: TGCGCCAGCAGCTTGAGGGACAGGGGTCTGGAGACCCAGTACTTC.